One sample yielded the 9 T cell receptor beta chains listed below, sequenced in a study of a mutant IDH1 vaccine in newly diagnosed glioma. Assay used: immunoSEQ multiplex PCR; TCRdb lists only in-frame clones, some missing. The sample gives 60,000 to 75,000 clones, about 80% of which show up once; about 3.7% is in the top ten. Time point in this sample: week 11, during vaccination. Doses consisted of 300 ug of mutant IDH1 20-mer peptide each, paired with topical imiquimod. These TCRs' antigens remain unknown. Sequences were derived from PBMCs, sampled from a glioma patient whose treatment included an IDH1 peptide vaccine. Every receptor here comes from a man aged 25 to 40 with glioma.

V usage is TRBV28 and J usage is TRBJ2-7; 12 bases fit TRBD2. Germline V gene data show CDR1 as MDHEN and CDR2 as SYDVKM. The length of the CDR3 is 15 residues. V trimming: 5 bases; J trimming: 4 bases; junction bases outside the gene matches: 6. The CDR3: CASSPLAGGLYEQYF. The CDR3 region has the DNA TGTGCCAGCAGTCCACTAGCGGGAGGTCTTTACGAGCAGTACTTC.

CDR3 DNA sequence: TGTGCCAGCAAGGTCCGGGGTGGGGACGGTGGCTACACCTTC. Translating gives CASKVRGGDGGYTF. V and J are TRBV6-6 and TRBJ1-2; possible D gene TRBD1, 5 bases. CDR1 MNHNY and CDR2 SVGAGI come from the germline V gene (reference sequence). This CDR3 spans 14 amino acids. The V and J ends lost 7 bases and 7 bases respectively, with 19 bases between them.

V is TRBV7-9 and J is TRBJ1-1; 7 bases map to TRBD1. CDR3 length equals 16 residues. CDR1 is SEHNR and CDR2 is FQNEAQ in the germline V gene (reference sequence). With V trimmed by 4 bases and J by 1 base, 9 bases remained unmatched. CDR3 sequence (DNA): TGTGCCAGCAGCTCGGCTCCGGGACAGAGGAACACTGAAGCTTTCTTT. Amino acids: CASSSAPGQRNTEAFF.

The chain carries TRBV9 and TRBJ2-1; D is uncertain. Trimming shortened V by 2 bases and J by 8 bases, and 17 bases separated the two germline ends. CDR3 length: 15 residues. Germline CDR1 SGDLS, CDR2 YYNGEE. CDR3 in DNA: TGTGCCAGCAGCGTCCGGATTTCTAGTCCCCATGAGCAGTTCTTC. Its translation: CASSVRISSPHEQFF.

The chain links TRBV28 to TRBJ2-1, with 10 nucleotides matching TRBD2. Germline assignment: CDR1 MDHEN and CDR2 SYDVKM. V was pared by 1 base and J by 15 bases, with 9 bases of the junction left unmatched. The CDR3 totals 14 residues. The CDR3 coding sequence is TGTGCCAGCAGTTTATCGTCCAGCGGGGGGGCCGCGTTCTTC. Translating gives CASSLSSSGGAAFF.

Only one count was recorded for this clone. The rearrangement uses TRBV11-2 and TRBJ1-6; TRBD1 is a possible D gene (5 bases). CDR1 SGHAT and CDR2 FQNNGV come from the germline V gene. The CDR3 spans 15 residues. V was pared by 5 bases and J by 7 bases, with 15 bases between. This CDR3 reads CASSHSRDPNSPLHF. The CDR3 DNA reads TGTGCCAGCAGCCACTCCCGGGACCCCAATTCACCCCTCCACTTT. The variable domain in full, with the rest retrieved from reference TRBV11-2 and TRBJ1-6, is EAGVAQSPRYKIIEKRQSVAFWCNPISGHATLYWYQQILGQGPKLLIQFQNNGVVDDSQLPKDRFSAERLKGVDSTLKIQPAKLEDSAVYLCASSHSRDPNSPLHFGNGTRLTVT.

The rearrangement joins TRBV2 to TRBJ2-3; 9 nucleotides align to TRBD1. With 4 bases clipped from V and 4 bases from J, the junction kept 3 bases outside the gene matches. This CDR3 is 14 amino acids long. In germline, CDR1 is SNHLY, CDR2 FYNNEI. The CDR3 protein is CASSGQGGPDTQYF. The CDR3 DNA follows: TGTGCCAGCAGTGGACAGGGGGGGCCAGATACGCAGTATTTT.

The V and J genes are TRBV10-3 and TRBJ2-7, with 10 nucleotides matching TRBD2. The CDR3 is 22 residues long. Trimming cost V 0 bases and J 2 bases; bases outside gene matches: 22. Germline CDR1 is ENHRY and CDR2 is SYGVKD. CDR3 DNA: TGTGCCATCAGTGAGTCGTTCGGTGGAGGTAGCGGGAGGCTTCTCCGTCCCTACGAGCAGTACTTC. It encodes CAISESFGGGSGRLLRPYEQYF.

V and J are TRBV6-5 and TRBJ1-4; D ambiguous. Germline CDR1 MNHEY, CDR2 SVGAGI. With 6 bases removed from V and 0 bases from J, the gap between germline ends came to 8 bases. This CDR3 has 14 residues. The DNA for the CDR3 is TGTGCCAGCAGCTGGGGTGCAACTAATGAAAAACTGTTTTTT. Translation: CASSWGATNEKLFF.